The 21 T cell receptor beta chains below come from one sample, sequenced in a study of control samples from healthy donors and cancer patients. Profiled with immunoSEQ multiplex PCR; TCRdb holds only in-frame clones, not every one. In the table there are 130,000 or so clones, nearly 90% of which are singletons. Sequencing was carried out using blood. The receptors derive from a man aged 50 to 59 in good health.

The rearrangement joins TRBV20-1 to TRBJ2-3, with 9 bases aligning to TRBD2. This CDR3 is 15 amino acids long. The V gene's germline CDR1 is DFQATT and CDR2 SNEGSKA (reference sequence). Unmatched junction bases numbered 6, after V lost 3 bases and J lost 2 bases. CDR3 nucleotide sequence: TGCAGTGCTAGTCCCCAGCGGGGGGTCACAGATACGCAGTATTTT. Its translation is CSASPQRGVTDTQYF.

Comments on this clone: The junction departs from germline at one end; a sequencing error may be responsible. The rearrangement uses TRBV7-7 and TRBJ2-5; 8 bases agree with TRBD2. The V gene's germline CDR1 is SSHAT and CDR2 FNYEAQ (reference sequence). There are 15 residues in the CDR3. Here the CDR3 reads CASSSVGGAGAAQYF. As DNA, the CDR3 is TGTGCTAGCAGCTCCGTCGGGGGGGCCGGCGCGGCCCAGTACTTC.

CDR3 in amino acids: CASSNRGSGNTIYF. The CDR3 DNA follows: TGTGCCAGCAGCAACAGGGGGAGTGGAAACACCATATATTTT. The rearrangement joins TRBV7-6 to TRBJ1-3; 8 bases map to TRBD1. V trimming: 5 bases; J trimming: 3 bases; junction bases outside the gene matches: 3. Germline CDR1 is SGHVS and CDR2 is FNYEAQ. There are 14 residues in the CDR3.

The count of this clone is one. This chain joins TRBV4-1 and TRBJ2-7; the match to TRBD2 covers 7 bases. The V segment lost 1 base and the J segment 0 bases; nucleotides outside the gene matches: 6. This CDR3 has 16 residues. CDR1 MGHRA and CDR2 YSYEKL come from the germline V gene. Here the CDR3 reads CASSQVPAGRSYEQYF. The DNA of the CDR3 is TGCGCCAGCAGCCAAGTTCCAGCGGGGCGCTCCTACGAGCAGTACTTC.

The chain uses TRBV24-1 and TRBJ2-3; no clear D gene. Trimming removed 7 bases from V and 4 bases from J, with 14 bases in between. The length of the CDR3 is 14 residues. CDR1 is KGHDR, CDR2 SFDVKD, per germline. CDR3 in DNA: TGTGCCACCAGCCCTCCCTTTGGCGCAGATACGCAGTATTTT. It is translated as CATSPPFGADTQYF.

J is TRBJ1-1 and V is TRBV19; maybe TRBD1 (5 bases). CDR1 LNHDA and CDR2 SQIVND come from the germline V gene (reference sequence). Trimming removed 9 bases from V and 1 base from J, with 12 bases in between. CDR3 length: 13 amino acids. CDR3 DNA: TGTGCCAGCCGCCGGGACGGGAACACTGAAGCTTTCTTT. This gives the protein CASRRDGNTEAFF.

The chain has TRBV5-1 and TRBJ2-7, with 9 bases that match TRBD1. Trimming cost V 0 bases and J 5 bases; bases outside gene matches: 3. This CDR3 spans 14 amino acids. Germline V gives CDR1 SGHRS, CDR2 YFSETQ. The CDR3 is CASSLGQGVNEQYF. In DNA, the CDR3 is TGCGCCAGCAGCTTGGGACAGGGGGTCAACGAGCAGTACTTC.

The chain recombines TRBV2 with TRBJ1-1; D may be TRBD1 (6 bases). Germline V gene data show CDR1 as SNHLY and CDR2 as FYNNEI. The CDR3 covers 13 residues. The V end lost 7 bases, the J end lost 3 bases, and 12 bases lay between the germline ends. CDR3 DNA: TGTGCCAGCATCACGGGGGCGGACACTGAAGCTTTCTTT. Protein product: CASITGADTEAFF. The entire variable domain, with the rest obtained from reference TRBV2 and TRBJ1-1, is as follows: EPEVTQTPSHQVTQMGQEVILRCVPISNHLYFYWYRQILGQKVEFLVSFYNNEISEKSEIFDDQFSVERPDGSNFTLKIRSTKLEDSAMYFCASITGADTEAFFGQGTRLTVV.

V and J are TRBV18 and TRBJ1-1, with TRBD1 matching 9 bases. CDR3 length equals 15 residues. J was trimmed by 3 bases and V by 10 bases; bases with no gene match: 12. The germline CDR1 and CDR2 sequences are KGHSH and LQKENI. CDR3 DNA sequence: TGTGCCACGAGGGCACAGGGGGCGCGGGACACTGAAGCTTTCTTT. It encodes CATRAQGARDTEAFF.

This chain joins TRBV27 and TRBJ1-1; TRBD1 matches 8 bases. Trimming took 3 bases from V and 1 from J; bases not matched to a gene: 4. Germline CDR1 MNHEY, CDR2 SMNVEV (reference sequence). This CDR3 has 15 residues. CDR3 amino acids: CASSFIRGQNTEAFF. Written as DNA, the CDR3 is TGTGCCAGCAGTTTTATCAGGGGGCAGAACACTGAAGCTTTCTTT.

The chain combines TRBV5-4 with TRBJ1-1, with 8 bases matching TRBD1. V shed 3 bases and J 2 bases; nucleotides not matched to a gene: 6. In germline, CDR1 is SGHNT, CDR2 YYREEE (reference sequence). CDR3 length: 15 residues. The CDR3 reads CASSSMTGANTEAFF. CDR3 coding DNA: TGTGCCAGCAGCTCTATGACAGGGGCCAACACTGAAGCTTTCTTT. Full variable domain (missing parts from reference TRBV5-4 and TRBJ1-1): ETGVTQSPTHLIKTRGQQVTLRCSSQSGHNTVSWYQQALGQGPQFIFQYYREEENGRGNFPPRFSGLQFPNYSSELNVNALELDDSALYLCASSSMTGANTEAFFGQGTRLTVV.

This clone has a single count. The chain links TRBV2 to TRBJ2-2; D might be TRBD2 (5 bases). V was clipped by 2 bases and J by 1 base, with 5 bases between them. The CDR3 spans 14 residues. Per the germline V gene, CDR1 is SNHLY and CDR2 is FYNNEI. DNA of the CDR3: TGTGCCAGCAGTGAAAGCGGGAACACCGGGGAGCTGTTTTTT. It translates to CASSESGNTGELFF.

The chain employs TRBV10-3 and TRBJ2-3; 11 nucleotides match TRBD2. The CDR3 spans 17 residues. From germline, CDR1 is ENHRY and CDR2 SYGVKD. Trimming removed 2 bases from V and 1 base from J; junction bases left unmatched: 5. The CDR3 sequence is CAISEASGGPGTDTQYF. The CDR3 DNA is TGTGCCATCAGTGAGGCTAGCGGGGGGCCGGGCACAGATACGCAGTATTTT.

This clone was seen a single time. This rearrangement joins TRBV19 to TRBJ1-4, with a tentative D call TRBD1 (5 bases). The CDR3 is made up of 16 amino acids. V lost 4 bases, J lost 7 bases, and 19 bases lay in between. Per germline, CDR1 LNHDA and CDR2 SQIVND (reference sequence). This CDR3 is CASSTLGETISEKLFF. CDR3 coding DNA: TGTGCCAGTAGTACCCTGGGGGAGACAATTAGTGAAAAACTGTTTTTT. Drawing the rest from reference TRBV19 and TRBJ1-4, the complete variable domain is DGGITQSPKYLFRKEGQNVTLSCEQNLNHDAMYWYRQDPGQGLRLIYYSQIVNDFQKGDIAEGYSVSREKKESFPLTVTSAQKNPTAFYLCASSTLGETISEKLFFGSGTQLSVL.

The chain uses TRBV11-1 and TRBJ1-1; no definite D call. Trimming left V 5 bases short and J 5 bases short, with 15 bases between. The CDR3 consists of 14 residues. Per the germline V gene, CDR1 is SGHAT and CDR2 is FQDESV (reference sequence). Here the CDR3 DNA reads TGTGCCAGCAGCCTCACACCGTCGGAAACTGAAGCTTTCTTT. Its protein is CASSLTPSETEAFF.

The rearrangement uses TRBV12-3 or TRBV12-4 and TRBJ2-1; D gene ambiguous. V was clipped by 7 bases and J by 7 bases, with 14 bases between them. This CDR3 contains 13 residues. Here the CDR3 reads CASILSSRNEQFF. DNA of the CDR3: TGTGCCAGCATCTTAAGCTCAAGGAATGAGCAGTTCTTC.

V is TRBV23-1 and J is TRBJ1-1; possible D gene TRBD1, 6 bases. TRBV23-1 is marked as an open reading frame, function uncertain. The CDR3 consists of 10 residues. CDR3 coding DNA: TGCTCTAGGGGGGGGACTGAAGCTTTCTTT. Translation gives CSRGGTEAFF.

This chain connects TRBV18 to TRBJ1-3; no firm D call. Trimming shortened V by 5 bases and J by 0 bases, and 5 bases separated the two germline ends. Germline V gives CDR1 KGHSH, CDR2 LQKENI. CDR3 length equals 13 residues. The CDR3 is CASSGDSGNTIYF. The CDR3 DNA reads as TGTGCCAGCTCAGGAGACTCTGGAAACACCATATATTTT.

The genes are TRBV2 and TRBJ2-1; 8 bases fit TRBD2. This CDR3 is 14 amino acids long. CDR1 is SNHLY and CDR2 is FYNNEI in the germline V gene. V shed 5 bases and J 4 bases; nucleotides not matched to a gene: 4. CDR3 in amino acids: CASSLASGYNEQFF. The CDR3 coding sequence is TGTGCCAGCAGTCTAGCTAGCGGGTACAATGAGCAGTTCTTC.

The V gene is TRBV10-3, the J gene TRBJ2-2; weak D call: TRBD2 (6 bases). CDR1 is ENHRY, CDR2 SYGVKD, per germline. This CDR3 comprises 15 residues. V was shortened by 4 bases and J by 3 bases, with 12 bases between the two germline ends. CDR3 sequence: CAISGSGTYTGELFF. CDR3 nucleotide sequence: TGTGCCATCAGTGGCTCCGGGACTTACACCGGGGAGCTGTTTTTT.

The rearrangement uses TRBV2 and TRBJ2-3; D is unresolved. The V gene's germline CDR1 is SNHLY and CDR2 FYNNEI. The V end lost 6 bases, the J end lost 2 bases, and 18 bases lay between the germline ends. The CDR3 covers 16 residues. The DNA for the CDR3 is TGTGCCAGCAGGGAACGACTCACATATACCACAGATACGCAGTATTTT. Amino acids: CASRERLTYTTDTQYF.